The 25 T cell receptor beta chains reported below all come from one sample, sequenced in a study of T cell responses to AZD1222 COVID-19 vaccine (dated by TCRdb to about 2021). The time point label on this specimen signifies: baseline before first vaccination. The library was obtained by the immunoSEQ multiplex PCR assay. As stored in TCRdb, this immuneACCESS dataset retains in-frame rearrangements with V and J assigned. A fraction of the clones does not appear; measured against another copy, unresolved V genes explain less than half of the discrepancy, and the remainder lacks a known reason. The table for this sample lists about 110,000 clones; around 89% of them were counted only once. Clones ranked in the top ten supply 1.6% of the sample. The sample was peripheral blood, taken on day 0 of AZD1222 vaccination. These receptors were taken from an adult in good health.

In its sample, this clone was seen once. V and J are TRBV11-3 and TRBJ2-3; no clear D. The germline V and J ends were trimmed by 1 base and 4 bases, with 12 bases remaining between them. Germline values: CDR1 SGHNT, CDR2 YENEEA. The CDR3 spans 15 residues. Here the CDR3 DNA reads TGTGCCAGCAGCTTAGGGCAGCTCAAGGCAGATACGCAGTATTTT. Translated: CASSLGQLKADTQYF.

This chain joins TRBV28 and TRBJ2-7, with 9 nucleotides matching TRBD1. This CDR3 has 12 residues. The germline CDR1 and CDR2 sequences are MDHEN and SYDVKM. After removal of 8 bases from V and 5 bases from J, the junction contained 4 bases not matched to a gene. The CDR3 DNA reads as TGTGCCAGCCGCACAGGGGGCCACGAGCAGTACTTC. As protein: CASRTGGHEQYF. Filled out from reference TRBV28 and TRBJ2-7, the complete variable domain reads DVKVTQSSRYLVKRTGEKVFLECVQDMDHENMFWYRQDPGLGLRLIYFSYDVKMKEKGDIPEGYSVSREKKERFSLILESASTNQTSMYLCASRTGGHEQYFGPGTRLTVT.

V gene TRBV11-2 combines with J gene TRBJ2-5; a possible D gene is TRBD1 (6 bases). V was clipped by 4 bases and J by 5 bases, with 17 bases between them. The germline CDR1 and CDR2 sequences are SGHAT and FQNNGV. The CDR3 is 15 amino acids. The CDR3 spells CASSSGVGAWETQYF. CDR3 in DNA: TGTGCCAGCAGCTCAGGGGTGGGCGCGTGGGAGACCCAGTACTTC.

The chain uses TRBV7-9 and TRBJ1-1; D unclear. Trimming removed 6 bases at V and 0 bases at J, with 14 bases between. Looked up from germline, CDR1 is SEHNR and CDR2 is FQNEAQ (reference sequence). The CDR3 has 15 residues. The CDR3 spells CASRPRTEMNTEAFF. The CDR3 region has the DNA TGTGCCAGCAGGCCGCGAACAGAAATGAACACTGAAGCTTTCTTT.

This chain joins TRBV5-1 and TRBJ2-1; D remains ambiguous. This CDR3 region has 13 residues. Trimming took 1 base from V and 4 from J, leaving 6 bases between them. Germline-derived CDR1 and CDR2 are SGHRS and YFSETQ. For the CDR3, the DNA is TGCGCCAGCAGCTTGTTTCCGTACAATGAGCAGTTCTTC. Translating it yields CASSLFPYNEQFF.

This chain connects TRBV9 to TRBJ2-3; 8 bases align to TRBD1. CDR3 size: 15 residues. Germline V CDR1 and CDR2: SGDLS, YYNGEE. V dropped 3 bases and J dropped 3; count of bases not matched to a gene: 6. In DNA form, the CDR3 reads TGTGCCAGCAGCGCCTACAGGGGGAGGACAGATACGCAGTATTTT. It encodes CASSAYRGRTDTQYF.

V usage is TRBV6-1 and J usage is TRBJ1-4; D ambiguous. The CDR3 sequence is 15 residues long. Trimming shortened V by 3 bases and J by 3 bases, and 11 bases separated the two germline ends. Germline assignment: CDR1 MNHNS and CDR2 SASEGT. The CDR3 region is CASSEELGANEKLFF. CDR3 bases: TGTGCCAGCAGTGAGGAGCTGGGAGCTAATGAAAAACTGTTTTTT.

The CDR3 DNA reads TGTGCCAGCAGCTTGCCGGCCACCGGGGAGCTGTTTTTT. It is translated as CASSLPATGELFF. The rearrangement links TRBV5-4 to TRBJ2-2; D uncertain. The V end was cut by 1 base, the J end by 4 bases, with 5 bases between. The CDR3 extends over 13 amino acids. CDR1 and CDR2 from the germline V gene are SGHNT and YYREEE (reference sequence).

This clone was seen only once. The chain uses TRBV27 and TRBJ2-7, with D perhaps assigned TRBD1 or TRBD2 (6 bases each). V was cut by 5 bases and J by 0 bases, with 14 bases left in between. CDR3 length: 15 amino acids. Germline V lookup: CDR1 MNHEY, CDR2 SMNVEV (reference sequence). CDR3 in amino acids: CASSRPGAVSYEQYF. In nucleotides, the CDR3 is TGTGCCAGCAGTCGTCCGGGGGCCGTCTCCTACGAGCAGTACTTC.

This chain connects TRBV7-9 to TRBJ1-5; 7 nucleotides agree with TRBD1. This CDR3 spans 12 amino acids. The V segment lost 3 bases and the J segment 16 bases; nucleotides outside the gene matches: 9. CDR1 is SEHNR and CDR2 is FQNEAQ in the germline V gene (reference sequence). In DNA, the CDR3 is TGTGCCAGCAGCTTTACCGACAGGGCCCTACATTTT. Encoded protein: CASSFTDRALHF.

The chain is built from TRBV9 and TRBJ1-2; D is possibly TRBD1 (6 bases). Trimming cost V 5 bases and J 4 bases, with 15 bases left between them. The CDR3 spans 14 residues. CDR1 SGDLS and CDR2 YYNGEE come from the germline V gene. Written as DNA, the CDR3 is TGTGCCAGCAGAGGGACACCCTGGGGCTATGGCTACACCTTC. Translating gives CASRGTPWGYGYTF.

This clone was recorded a few times. The chain links TRBV6-5 to TRBJ1-2; possibly TRBD1 for D (5 bases). The V and J ends lost 8 bases and 5 bases respectively, with 18 bases between them. The CDR3 is 14 amino acids. Germline loops: CDR1 MNHEY, CDR2 SVGAGI. The CDR3 bases are TGTGCCAGCCGATACCCCGGGACGATTTATGGCTACACCTTC. Its protein is CASRYPGTIYGYTF.

This sequence joins TRBV4-1 and TRBJ1-3, with no clear D. The CDR3 totals 15 residues. The germline gives CDR1 MGHRA, CDR2 YSYEKL. V lost 0 bases to trimming and J lost 4 bases, with 10 bases between them. The CDR3 DNA reads as TGCGCCAGCAGCCAAGATACGGTGAAGGGAAACACCATATATTTT. Translated, it gives CASSQDTVKGNTIYF.

The gene calls are TRBV7-2 and TRBJ1-5; D is unclear. The ends were cut back, 3 bases at V and 6 bases at J, with 9 bases in the middle. The CDR3 is 13 amino acids. Germline V lookup: CDR1 SGHTA, CDR2 FQGNSA. CDR3 sequence: CASSFHGAQPQHF. DNA of the CDR3: TGTGCCAGCAGCTTTCACGGAGCTCAGCCCCAGCATTTT.

This clone appeared once. This chain links TRBV6-5 with TRBJ2-2; a weak D match, TRBD1 (5 bases). Germline CDR1 reads MNHEY; CDR2 reads SVGAGI. V lost 8 bases to trimming and J lost 1 base, with 11 bases between them. The CDR3 has 14 residues. DNA of the CDR3: TGTGCCAGCCTACGACAGATGAACACCGGGGAGCTGTTTTTT. Translating gives CASLRQMNTGELFF.

The chain employs TRBV14 and TRBJ1-6, with TRBD1 as a possible D gene (5 bases). CDR1 SGHDN and CDR2 FVKESK come from the germline V gene. The germline V and J ends were trimmed by 4 bases and 6 bases, with 16 bases remaining between them. The CDR3 totals 16 residues. The chain's CDR3 is CASSRGAPGLNSPLHF. DNA of the CDR3: TGTGCCAGCAGCCGGGGCGCGCCCGGGCTTAATTCACCCCTCCACTTT.

The table lists this clone with a few counts. CDR3 in DNA: TGTGCCAGCAGTCCACAGGGGGCCGGCAATCAGCCCCAGCATTTT. Amino acids: CASSPQGAGNQPQHF. The chain is built from TRBV5-6 and TRBJ1-5, with TRBD1 matching over 9 bases. Per germline, CDR1 SGHDT and CDR2 YYEEEE. V gave up 5 bases and J gave up 2 bases; unmatched junction bases: 5. The length of the CDR3 is 15 residues.

This sequence joins TRBV15 and TRBJ1-2; no reliable D call. The germline gives CDR1 LNHNV, CDR2 YYDKDF (reference sequence). The CDR3 totals 18 residues. Trimming pared 1 base from V and 3 bases from J, leaving 21 bases between. This chain's CDR3 is CATSRGDLRRGSDYGYTF. As DNA, the CDR3 is TGTGCCACCAGCAGAGGGGATCTCAGGCGGGGTAGTGACTATGGCTACACCTTC.

The chain joins TRBV6-5 to TRBJ1-2, with D uncertain. CDR1 and CDR2 from the germline V gene are MNHEY and SVGAGI. This CDR3 comprises 12 residues. The V end lost 5 bases, the J end lost 4 bases, and 8 bases lay between the germline ends. The CDR3 spells CASSNGIYGYTF. In DNA form, the CDR3 reads TGTGCCAGCAGTAACGGGATCTATGGCTACACCTTC.

The chain couples TRBV5-8 to TRBJ1-1; D remains unclear. The germline V gene has CDR1 SGHTS and CDR2 YDEGEE. Trimming stripped 0 bases from V and 1 base from J, with 10 bases between. This CDR3 is 15 amino acids long. The DNA of the CDR3 is TGTGCCAGCAGCTTGGCTAGGGAGAGGAACACTGAAGCTTTCTTT. This codes for CASSLARERNTEAFF.

The genes are TRBV11-3 and TRBJ2-1; D remains unclear. V shed 2 bases and J shed 5 bases, with 4 bases lying between them. There are 12 residues in the CDR3. Germline V gene lookup returns CDR1 SGHNT and CDR2 YENEEA. DNA of the CDR3: TGTGCCAGCAGCTTATTCCACAATGAGCAGTTCTTC. It encodes CASSLFHNEQFF.

Concerning this clone: Other DNA sequences in this sample translate to the same CDR3. The chain combines TRBV5-1 with TRBJ2-3, with D possibly being TRBD1 or TRBD2 (5 bases each). Germline CDR1 and CDR2: SGHRS and YFSETQ. Trimming pared 0 bases from V and 2 bases from J, leaving 16 bases between. The CDR3 extends over 17 amino acids. In DNA form, the CDR3 reads TGCGCCAGCAGCTTGGGGCCCGGGACCTCGGACACAGATACGCAGTATTTT. Protein sequence: CASSLGPGTSDTDTQYF.

The chain combines TRBV29-1 with TRBJ2-5; 8 bases match TRBD2. V lost 5 bases and J lost 1; bases outside the gene matches: 6. The CDR3 loop spans 14 amino acids. Per the germline V gene, CDR1 is SQVTM and CDR2 is ANQGSEA. CDR3 amino acids: CSVSLAGRQETQYF. The CDR3 DNA follows: TGCAGCGTTTCCTTAGCGGGGCGCCAAGAGACCCAGTACTTC.

The CDR3 bases are TGTGCCAGCTCACCCGCGGGACAAAGCAATCAGCCCCAGCATTTT. Its translation: CASSPAGQSNQPQHF. The J gene is TRBJ1-5, the V gene TRBV18, with TRBD1 as a possible D gene (6 bases). Germline CDR1 is KGHSH and CDR2 is LQKENI. The CDR3 is 15 residues long. V gave up 3 bases and J gave up 1 base, with 10 bases separating them.

The genes are TRBV30 and TRBJ1-2, with D possibly matching TRBD1 (5 bases). Germline V gives CDR1 GTSNPN, CDR2 SVGIG (reference sequence). The V and J ends lost 2 bases and 7 bases respectively, with 17 bases between them. The CDR3 runs to 14 residues. Here the CDR3 reads CAWSNYRTSAGYTF. As DNA, the CDR3 is TGTGCCTGGAGTAACTACAGGACGTCCGCTGGCTACACCTTC.